This TCR beta chain was sequenced in a study of shared clonotypes between healthy human individuals. Study-wide context: Samples came from two female and a few male donors aged 18 to 49.

Sorted subsets were amplified in replicate PCRs using about 200 ng DNA, 25,000 to 30,000 T cell genomes. Using immunoSEQ multiplex PCR, the repertoire was profiled, and TCRdb retains in-frame clones only, with some absent. Seen here are about a million clones, around three quarters observed once, and the top ten hold 0.89%. The CDR3 runs 13 residues. The V end was cut by 1 base, the J end by 2 bases, with 6 bases between. CDR1 MGHRA and CDR2 YSYEKL come from the germline V gene. As regards this clone: The antigen remains unidentified.

Findings and caveats of the study: Blood was the sole source, and tissue repertoires probably differ. The low donor count limited represented genetic and exposure-history diversity.

Sequencing input: memory CD4+ T cells from PBMCs. The subset: CD45RA-negative fraction. The TCR sequence derives from a man aged 18 to 29 in good health. Some clones in this sample may be carry-over from other donors' samples. The gene calls are TRBV4-1 and TRBJ2-7; D remains ambiguous. In DNA form, the CDR3 reads TGCGCCAGCAGCCAAGTACTCACCTACGAGCAGTACTTC. Translation gives CASSQVLTYEQYF.